Given below is one T cell receptor (beta chain) in context. These data belong to a study of blood T cell repertoires in COVID-19. Overall study: Acute and convalescent COVID-19 samples came from the United States, Italy and Spain. PBMCs, B-cell-depleted T cells, or T cells provided the cDNA or gDNA that made up the material.

Germline assignment: CDR1 KGHSH and CDR2 LQKENI. CDR3 length: 14 residues. V dropped 0 bases and J dropped 5; count of bases not matched to a gene: 2. Original processing methods: From reference gene primer amplification, estimates of nucleated cell counts were derived. The method was immunoSEQ multiplex PCR; TCRdb's version includes in-frame clones alone and lacks a portion of them. V and J calls plus clone size are reproduced from that table; the DNA served to infer D and trimming. The sample yields around 700,000 clones, around 89% seen once. Sequencing used peripheral blood. This chain links TRBV18 with TRBJ2-3, with 7 bases lining up with TRBD2. The receptor's source is a woman aged 18-29 years with acute or convalescent COVID-19. Here the CDR3 reads CASSPPSGRDTQYF. DNA of the CDR3: TGTGCCAGCTCACCACCTAGCGGGCGAGATACGCAGTATTTT.